A single sample is the source of the 30 T cell receptor beta chains below, sequenced in a study of OX40 agonist ivuxolimab in advanced cancers. Data came from immunoSEQ multiplex PCR; TCRdb stores just in-frame clones and leaves some out. The sample lists 70,000 to 90,000 clones; around 84% were seen once. The sequencing here drew on CD4+ or CD8+ T cells sorted from blood, taken in a trial of the OX40 agonist ivuxolimab. The source is an adult with an advanced solid tumor such as melanoma, head and neck, liver or kidney cancer.

This sequence joins TRBV29-1 and TRBJ1-1; the D is unclear. The CDR3 length is 13 residues. Deletions cut 5 bases from V and 0 bases from J, with 10 bases between. Looked up from germline, CDR1 is SQVTM and CDR2 is ANQGSEA. This CDR3 is CSVSGSMNTEAFF. The CDR3 DNA follows: TGCAGCGTTTCCGGGTCCATGAACACTGAAGCTTTCTTT. The entire variable domain, with the rest obtained from reference TRBV29-1 and TRBJ1-1, is as follows: SAVISQKPSRDICQRGTSLTIQCQVDSQVTMMFWYRQQPGQSLTLIATANQGSEATYESGFVIDKFPISRPNLTFSTLTVSNMSPEDSSIYLCSVSGSMNTEAFFGQGTRLTVV.

The chain has TRBV14 and TRBJ2-3; 10 bases line up with TRBD2. This CDR3 spans 15 amino acids. Germline CDR1 SGHDN, CDR2 FVKESK. With 2 bases clipped from V and 6 bases from J, the junction kept 5 bases outside the gene matches. As DNA, the CDR3 is TGTGCCAGCAGCCAATGGACTAGCGGCGGGGATACGCAGTATTTT. The encoded protein is CASSQWTSGGDTQYF.

This clone was observed a single time. CDR3 DNA: TGTGCCAGCAGCCAAGAGGGGCTAGCGGGGAACAATGAGCAGTTCTTC. Encoded protein: CASSQEGLAGNNEQFF. This rearrangement joins TRBV4-2 to TRBJ2-1; 9 positions agree with TRBD2. Per the germline V gene, CDR1 is LGHNA and CDR2 is YNFKEQ. This CDR3 spans 16 amino acids. Trimming cost V 0 bases and J 5 bases; bases outside gene matches: 5.

The V and J genes are TRBV25-1 and TRBJ1-2; possibly TRBD1 for D (6 bases). The V and J ends lost 7 bases and 8 bases respectively, with 14 bases between them. This CDR3 is built from 12 residues. Germline lookup yields CDR1 MGHDK and CDR2 SYGVNS. The CDR3 here is CASTLGAQGYTF. CDR3 in DNA: TGTGCCAGCACCCTGGGGGCGCAGGGCTACACCTTC.

The chain carries TRBV19 and TRBJ2-1, with 12 bases that match TRBD2. Germline V gives CDR1 LNHDA, CDR2 SQIVND (reference sequence). J gave up 6 bases and V 7 bases, and 4 bases lay outside the gene matches. The CDR3 runs to 14 residues. CDR3 nucleotides: TGTGCCAGTACGCGACTAGCGGGAGTCAATGAGCAGTTCTTC. Residues: CASTRLAGVNEQFF.

By its share, this clone is medium-sized (0.01 to 0.1%). The rearrangement links TRBV13 to TRBJ2-1; D is unclear. The CDR3 sequence is 13 residues long. Germline CDR1 and CDR2: PRHDT and FYEKMQ (reference sequence). The V and J ends lost 2 bases and 6 bases respectively, with 8 bases between them. CDR3 amino acids: CASSLRFRNEQFF. DNA for the CDR3: TGTGCCAGCAGCTTAAGGTTCCGCAATGAGCAGTTCTTC.

The chain employs TRBV5-4 and TRBJ1-1; possible D gene TRBD1, 6 bases. This CDR3 has 16 amino acids. Per germline, CDR1 SGHNT and CDR2 YYREEE (reference sequence). Trimming took 7 bases from V and 0 from J, leaving 19 bases between them. The CDR3 is CASSGRGGPLNTEAFF. The CDR3 DNA sequence: TGTGCCAGCTCGGGGAGGGGGGGACCCTTGAACACTGAAGCTTTCTTT.

V usage is TRBV7-3 and J usage is TRBJ2-2; 9 bases agree with TRBD2. This CDR3 contains 14 residues. In germline, CDR1 is SGHTA, CDR2 FQGTGA. The ends lost 6 bases at V and 7 bases at J; junction bases unmatched: 6. The CDR3 DNA reads TGTGCCAGCAGGGTAGCGGGAGCGAACGGGGAGCTGTTTTTT. Translating gives CASRVAGANGELFF.

The chain uses TRBV4-1 and TRBJ2-5; 11 positions match TRBD2. V lost 0 bases to trimming and J lost 4 bases; unmatched junction nucleotides: 13. The germline gives CDR1 MGHRA, CDR2 YSYEKL. The CDR3 has 19 amino acids. The CDR3 nucleotides read TGCGCCAGCAGCCAAGAAAGGGGGGGGGCTAGCGGGAGGAGAGAGACCCAGTACTTC. Its protein product is CASSQERGGASGRRETQYF.

CDR3 in DNA: TGTGCCAGCAGCTCAAAACTAGCGGGAATCCACGAGCAGTACTTC. Translated: CASSSKLAGIHEQYF. The rearrangement links TRBV7-9 to TRBJ2-7, with 10 bases aligning to TRBD2. Germline V gene data show CDR1 as SEHNR and CDR2 as FQNEAQ (reference sequence). The junction had 8 bases not matched to a gene; V was cut back by 4 bases and J by 5 bases. CDR3 length: 15 residues.

This sequence joins TRBV7-2 and TRBJ2-5; 10 positions agree with TRBD1. The CDR3 has 13 amino acids. The ends lost 11 bases at V and 1 base at J; junction bases unmatched: 4. Germline values: CDR1 SGHTA, CDR2 FQGNSA. The chain's CDR3 is CAGGQGTQETQYF. In DNA form, the CDR3 reads TGTGCCGGGGGACAGGGGACCCAAGAGACCCAGTACTTC.

CDR3 in DNA: TGTGCCAGTAGTCCCCGAACGGGATCTAGCACAGATACGCAGTATTTT. This sequence encodes CASSPRTGSSTDTQYF. The rearrangement uses TRBV19 and TRBJ2-3; D is possibly TRBD2 (5 bases). This CDR3 has 16 residues. Germline CDR1 reads LNHDA; CDR2 reads SQIVND (reference sequence). V was clipped by 5 bases and J by 0 bases, with 15 bases between them. Full variable domain (remainder filled in from reference TRBV19 and TRBJ2-3): DGGITQSPKYLFRKEGQNVTLSCEQNLNHDAMYWYRQDPGQGLRLIYYSQIVNDFQKGDIAEGYSVSREKKESFPLTVTSAQKNPTAFYLCASSPRTGSSTDTQYFGPGTRLTVL.

V is TRBV11-2 and J is TRBJ1-4, with 10 bases lining up with TRBD1. Losses at the gene ends were 3 bases for V and 5 bases for J; bases not matched to a gene: 0. Looked up from germline, CDR1 is SGHAT and CDR2 is FQNNGV. The CDR3 spans 14 residues. The CDR3 DNA follows: TGTGCCAGCAGCTTGGGACAGGGGAATGAAAAACTGTTTTTT. Protein: CASSLGQGNEKLFF.

The chain carries TRBV5-1 and TRBJ2-5; possibly TRBD1 or TRBD2 for D (5 bases each). CDR1 is SGHRS and CDR2 is YFSETQ in the germline V gene. The CDR3 runs to 15 residues. Deletions cut 0 bases from V and 4 bases from J, with 13 bases between. The CDR3 loop reads CASSLGDRSGETQYF. CDR3 DNA sequence: TGCGCCAGCAGCTTGGGGGACCGTAGTGGAGAGACCCAGTACTTC.

This chain joins TRBV30 and TRBJ2-6, with D unresolved. The length of the CDR3 is 16 residues. Germline CDR1 GTSNPN, CDR2 SVGIG (reference sequence). V was shortened by 0 bases and J by 0 bases, with 9 bases between the two germline ends. CDR3 nucleotides: TGTGCCTGGAGTGTACAAAGTTTCTCTGGGGCCAACGTCCTGACTTTC. It codes for CAWSVQSFSGANVLTF.

The chain is built from TRBV7-9 and TRBJ1-6; D not resolved. The V end lost 1 base, the J end lost 6 bases, and 7 bases lay between the germline ends. CDR3 length: 14 residues. Germline V gene data show CDR1 as SEHNR and CDR2 as FQNEAQ (reference sequence). The chain's CDR3 is CASSLESFNSPLHF. CDR3 sequence (DNA): TGTGCCAGCAGCTTAGAAAGTTTTAATTCACCCCTCCACTTT.

The gene calls are TRBV6-4 and TRBJ2-1; D tentatively fits TRBD1 or TRBD2 (5 bases each). CDR1 is MRHNA and CDR2 is SNTAGT in the germline V gene. The V end was cut by 3 bases, the J end by 0 bases, with 12 bases between. The length of the CDR3 is 16 residues. The CDR3 is CASSDSGTGSYNEQFF. In DNA, the CDR3 is TGTGCCAGCAGTGATTCCGGGACGGGCTCCTACAATGAGCAGTTCTTC.

This chain links TRBV7-2 with TRBJ2-1; no clear D. The V gene's germline CDR1 is SGHTA and CDR2 FQGNSA. V was shortened by 3 bases and J by 12 bases, with 6 bases between the two germline ends. The CDR3 is made up of 10 amino acids. The CDR3 region has the DNA TGTGCCAGCAGCTTTCGGAGGCAGTTCTTC. Translating gives CASSFRRQFF.

The gene calls are TRBV6-5 and TRBJ2-7; 7 nucleotides agree with TRBD2. Trimming at V came to 2 bases and at J to 4 bases, leaving 5 bases not matched to a gene. Germline V lookup: CDR1 MNHEY, CDR2 SVGAGI. The CDR3 is 14 amino acids. CDR3 amino acids: CASSYRPSGYEQYF. CDR3 nucleotides: TGTGCCAGCAGTTACCGGCCTAGCGGATACGAGCAGTACTTC.

This clone showed up just once. The chain joins TRBV6-5 to TRBJ2-7, with D perhaps TRBD1 (5 bases). Trimming took off 2 bases at V and 3 bases at J, with 14 bases between the two ends. Germline assignment: CDR1 MNHEY and CDR2 SVGAGI. The CDR3 runs to 15 residues. The CDR3: CASSYGMGQGYEQYF. Written as DNA, the CDR3 is TGTGCCAGCAGTTACGGTATGGGGCAGGGCTACGAGCAGTACTTC.

V and J are TRBV4-3 and TRBJ2-3; no clear D gene. V lost 1 base, J lost 4 bases, and 6 bases lay in between. CDR3 length: 13 amino acids. Germline V gene data show CDR1 as LGHNA and CDR2 as YSLEER. The CDR3 reads CASSQVMADTQYF. The CDR3 DNA is TGCGCCAGCAGCCAAGTGATGGCAGATACGCAGTATTTT.

This clone occurred once. The chain joins TRBV7-2 to TRBJ2-1, with TRBD2 identical over 8 bases. The CDR3 contains 15 residues. Looked up from germline, CDR1 is SGHTA and CDR2 is FQGNSA. V shed 4 bases, J shed 8 bases, and the junction held 10 bases outside the gene matches. CDR3 sequence (DNA): TGTGCCAGCAGCTACACGGCAAGCGGGAGTGATGAGCAGTTCTTC. Amino acid sequence: CASSYTASGSDEQFF.

This clone was picked up a small number of times. The CDR3 spells CASSQRGTGELFF. DNA for the CDR3: TGTGCCAGCAGCCAGAGGGGAACCGGGGAGCTGTTTTTT. This sequence joins TRBV14 and TRBJ2-2, with D perhaps TRBD1 or TRBD2 (5 bases each). CDR1 and CDR2 (germline): SGHDN, FVKESK. The CDR3 contains 13 residues. Trimming took 3 bases from V and 5 from J, leaving 7 bases between them.

In this sample, this clone turned up once. The same CDR3 also results from other DNA sequences found in this sample. The rearrangement uses TRBV12-5 and TRBJ1-1; unclear D gene. CDR3 size: 13 residues. The germline V gene encodes CDR1 LGHNT and CDR2 FRNRAP. V lost 3 bases, J lost 1 base, and 6 bases lay in between. CDR3 bases: TGTGCTAGTGGTTTCCTCGGGAACACTGAAGCTTTCTTT. Translation gives CASGFLGNTEAFF.

This chain uses TRBV28 with TRBJ1-5; D gene ambiguous. This CDR3 contains 12 residues. CDR1 is MDHEN, CDR2 SYDVKM, per germline. With 5 bases removed from V and 7 bases from J, the gap between germline ends came to 9 bases. The CDR3 region has the DNA TGTGCCAGCAGTGTAGTTGGGCAGCCCCAGCATTTT. It codes for CASSVVGQPQHF.

The rearrangement uses TRBV29-1 and TRBJ2-6, with D uncertain. This CDR3 is 14 amino acids long. CDR1 and CDR2 from the germline V gene are SQVTM and ANQGSEA. V was shortened by 3 bases and J by 1 base, with 7 bases between the two germline ends. CDR3 amino acids: CSVEADSGANVLTF. In nucleotides, the CDR3 is TGCAGCGTTGAGGCCGATTCTGGGGCCAACGTCCTGACTTTC.

The J gene is TRBJ2-7, the V gene TRBV5-1; D remains unclear. CDR1 is SGHRS, CDR2 YFSETQ, per germline. The CDR3 has 15 residues. The germline V and J ends were trimmed by 0 bases and 4 bases, with 14 bases remaining between them. This CDR3 is CASSLVPSEPYEQYF. The CDR3 DNA reads TGCGCCAGCAGCTTGGTTCCCTCGGAACCTTACGAGCAGTACTTC.

The chain combines TRBV11-2 with TRBJ2-1; 9 bases fit TRBD1. Germline CDR1 reads SGHAT; CDR2 reads FQNNGV. V gave up 1 base and J gave up 3 bases; unmatched junction bases: 4. CDR3 length: 16 amino acids. Here the CDR3 reads CASSLGGQGLYNEQFF. The CDR3 DNA reads TGTGCCAGCAGCTTAGGGGGACAGGGTCTCTACAATGAGCAGTTCTTC.

The chain employs TRBV10-3 and TRBJ1-1; TRBD1 is a possible D gene (5 bases). Germline V gene lookup returns CDR1 ENHRY and CDR2 SYGVKD. V dropped 10 bases and J dropped 9 bases, with 18 bases sitting between them. There are 12 residues in the CDR3. The CDR3 reads CATHPTVGKAFF. DNA of the CDR3: TGTGCCACCCATCCGACAGTCGGGAAAGCTTTCTTT.

The chain is built from TRBV6-5 and TRBJ1-2; tentatively, D is TRBD1 (5 bases). Deletions cut 0 bases from V and 0 bases from J, with 11 bases between. Germline-derived CDR1 and CDR2 are MNHEY and SVGAGI. The CDR3 loop spans 16 amino acids. For the CDR3, the DNA is TGTGCCAGCAGTTACTCTTCGGGAGGGGCTAACTATGGCTACACCTTC. Encoded protein: CASSYSSGGANYGYTF.